This T cell receptor beta chain was identified during a study of cytomegalovirus exposure and HLA in healthy donors. PCR employed 60 Vbeta and 13 Jbeta primers. Data came from immunoSEQ multiplex PCR; TCRdb stores just in-frame clones and leaves some out. The table shows around 150,000 clones, with less than 85% occurring only once. A remark on this clone: An end of the junction differs from the germline gene, which may be a read error. Other DNA variants within this sample encode the same CDR3.

There are 14 residues in the CDR3. The V gene's germline CDR1 is SGHTA and CDR2 FQGTGA. V is TRBV7-3 and J is TRBJ1-6, with D perhaps TRBD1 (6 bases). The specimen was PBMCs. This receptor was identified in a man between 40 and 49 years old in good health and CMV-seronegative. The CDR3 region has the DNA TGCGCCAGCAGCTTGGACAGATCCCATTCACCCCTCCACTTT. Translated, it gives CASSLDRSHSPLHF.